This T cell receptor beta chain was observed in a study of regulatory T cells in long-lasting Graves disease. Study-wide context: Recently diagnosed Graves' patients had received antithyroid drugs for under 3 months.

Time point described: newly diagnosed GD, antithyroid drugs for less than 3 months. PBMCs were the source of the RNA used for TCR sequencing. This clonotype showed up many times. This CDR3 is 14 amino acids long. V lost 0 bases, J lost 6 bases, and 9 bases lay in between. Germline V gene data show CDR1 as SEHNR and CDR2 as FQNEAQ (reference sequence). With iRepertoire HTBI primers and Arm-PCR of CDR3 regions, TCR beta libraries were built. Authors' methods: The samples included 60 to 75 TRBV and more than 12 TRBJ segments. MiXCR, applied by TCRdb to the multiplex PCR reads, yields one record per CDR3 protein. The V and J calls shown here were made by TCRdb, not taken from the authors' results. Found here are under 300,000 distinct CDR3 sequences, under 20% of them singletons; the top ten hold 11% to 15%. The same sample was also used in a study of T cells in Graves' hyperthyroidism and ophthalmopathy.

The V and J genes are TRBV7-9 and TRBJ2-1, with D possibly being TRBD1 or TRBD2 (5 bases each). This clonotype was obtained from a woman in her 30s with Graves disease. The sequencing used peripheral blood mononuclear cells (PBMCs), collected at new diagnosis, from a patient treated with antithyroid drugs. CDR3 nucleotides: TGTGCCAGCAGCTTAGCAGATGGGGGCAATGAGCAGTTCTTC. It codes for CASSLADGGNEQFF. Supplemented by reference TRBV7-9 and TRBJ2-1, the full variable domain reads DTGVSQNPRHKITKRGQNVTFRCDPISEHNRLYWYRQTLGQGPEFLTYFQNEAQLEKSRLLSDRFSAERPKGSFSTLEIQRTEQGDSAMYLCASSLADGGNEQFFGPGTRLTVL.